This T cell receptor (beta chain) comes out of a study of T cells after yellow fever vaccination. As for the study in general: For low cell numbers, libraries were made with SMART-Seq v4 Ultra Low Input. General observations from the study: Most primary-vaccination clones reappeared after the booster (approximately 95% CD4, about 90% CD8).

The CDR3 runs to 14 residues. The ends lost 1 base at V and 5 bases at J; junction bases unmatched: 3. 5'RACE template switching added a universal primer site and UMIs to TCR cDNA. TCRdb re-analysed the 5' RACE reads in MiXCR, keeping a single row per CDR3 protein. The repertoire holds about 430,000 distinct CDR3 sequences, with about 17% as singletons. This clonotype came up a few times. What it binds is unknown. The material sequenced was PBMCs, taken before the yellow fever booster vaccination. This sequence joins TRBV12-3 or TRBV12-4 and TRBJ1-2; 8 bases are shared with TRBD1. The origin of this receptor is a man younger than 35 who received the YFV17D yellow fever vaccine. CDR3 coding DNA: TGTGCCAGCAGTTTAGACAGGGGGTGGTATGGCTACACCTTC. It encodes CASSLDRGWYGYTF.